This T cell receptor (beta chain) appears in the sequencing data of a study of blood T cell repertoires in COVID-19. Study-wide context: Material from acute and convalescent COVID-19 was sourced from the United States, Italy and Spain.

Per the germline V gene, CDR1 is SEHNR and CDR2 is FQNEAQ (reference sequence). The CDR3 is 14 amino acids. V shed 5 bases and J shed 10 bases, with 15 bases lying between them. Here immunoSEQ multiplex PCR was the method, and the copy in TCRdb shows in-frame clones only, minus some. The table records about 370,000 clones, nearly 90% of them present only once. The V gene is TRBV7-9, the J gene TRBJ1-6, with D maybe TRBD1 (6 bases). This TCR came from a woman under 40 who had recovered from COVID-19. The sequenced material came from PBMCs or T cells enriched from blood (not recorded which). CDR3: CASSQRGAGSPLHF. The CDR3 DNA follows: TGTGCCAGCAGCCAGCGGGGGGCTGGATCACCCCTCCACTTT.